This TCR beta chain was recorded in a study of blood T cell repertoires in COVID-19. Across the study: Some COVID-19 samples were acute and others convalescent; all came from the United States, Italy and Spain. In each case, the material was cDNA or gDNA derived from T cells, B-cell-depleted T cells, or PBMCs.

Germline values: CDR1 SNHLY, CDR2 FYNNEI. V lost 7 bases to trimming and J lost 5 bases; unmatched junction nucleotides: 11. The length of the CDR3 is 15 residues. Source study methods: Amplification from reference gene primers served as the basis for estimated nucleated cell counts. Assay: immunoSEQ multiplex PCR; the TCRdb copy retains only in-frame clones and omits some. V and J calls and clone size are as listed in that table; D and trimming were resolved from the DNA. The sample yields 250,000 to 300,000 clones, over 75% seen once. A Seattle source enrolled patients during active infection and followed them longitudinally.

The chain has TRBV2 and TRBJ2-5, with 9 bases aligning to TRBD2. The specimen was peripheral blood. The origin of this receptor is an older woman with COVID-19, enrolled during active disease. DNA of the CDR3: TGTGCCAGCACGCTTCGGCCAGCGGGAGGTGAGACCCAGTACTTC. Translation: CASTLRPAGGETQYF. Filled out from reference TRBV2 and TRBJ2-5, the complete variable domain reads EPEVTQTPSHQVTQMGQEVILRCVPISNHLYFYWYRQILGQKVEFLVSFYNNEISEKSEIFDDQFSVERPDGSNFTLKIRSTKLEDSAMYFCASTLRPAGGETQYFGPGTRLLVL.